This TCR beta chain was recorded in a study of CD8 T cells in ankylosing spondylitis. Study outcomes and limitations: There was reportedly significant enrichment of clones that were disease-linked in matched ankylosing spondylitis synovial fluid. A TCR beta motif made of about 8 highly homologous variants seemed typical of ankylosing spondylitis blood.

TCRdb re-called the 5' RACE reads through MiXCR, storing one row per CDR3 protein. The repertoire holds about 750,000 distinct CDR3 sequences, with around 20% as singletons. There are a few counts of this clonotype. The target antigen is unknown. Germline assignment: CDR1 SGHDN and CDR2 FVKESK. V lost 2 bases and J lost 0, with 5 bases in between. This CDR3 spans 13 amino acids. The sequenced sample consisted of blood, either unsorted or a sorted T cell fraction (not recorded which). The clonotype comes from a male donor with ankylosing spondylitis. This rearrangement joins TRBV14 to TRBJ2-7; D remains unclear. The CDR3 sequence is CASSQKGSYEQYF. DNA of the CDR3: TGTGCCAGCAGCCAAAAGGGCTCCTACGAGCAGTACTTC.